The 9 T cell receptor beta chains given below trace back to one sample, sequenced in a study of cytomegalovirus exposure and HLA in healthy donors. PCR used 60 Vbeta primers and 13 Jbeta primers. Profiling relied on immunoSEQ multiplex PCR, and the TCRdb table lists in-frame clones only, not all of them. The sample is made up of about 170,000 clones, and the top ten hold 1.3% of it. The sample taken for sequencing was PBMCs. The receptors come from a woman aged 55-69 years in good health and CMV-seronegative.

The CDR3 sequence is CASSLGLTTEAFF. The CDR3 DNA reads TGCGCCAGCAGCTTGGGGCTTACCACTGAAGCTTTCTTT. J is TRBJ1-1 and V is TRBV5-1; D unresolved. V dropped 0 bases and J dropped 4 bases, with 7 bases sitting between them. Germline CDR1 is SGHRS and CDR2 is YFSETQ. The length of the CDR3 is 13 residues.

V gene TRBV19 combines with J gene TRBJ2-2; 8 bases map to TRBD1. V lost 6 bases and J lost 0; bases outside the gene matches: 3. CDR3 length: 15 amino acids. Germline V gives CDR1 LNHDA, CDR2 SQIVND (reference sequence). The CDR3 is CASRGGQANTGELFF. The CDR3 DNA reads as TGTGCCAGTAGAGGGGGACAGGCGAACACCGGGGAGCTGTTTTTT.

J is TRBJ2-2 and V is TRBV2; 7 bases line up with TRBD1. The CDR3 has 14 amino acids. Per germline, CDR1 SNHLY and CDR2 FYNNEI. Trimming at V came to 8 bases and at J to 4 bases, leaving 7 bases not matched to a gene. This chain's CDR3 is CASGDRDPTGELFF. The DNA of the CDR3 is TGTGCCAGCGGCGACAGGGACCCCACCGGGGAGCTGTTTTTT.

This chain links TRBV2 with TRBJ1-1; tentative D call: TRBD1 (5 bases). From germline, CDR1 is SNHLY and CDR2 FYNNEI. The CDR3 loop spans 13 amino acids. Trimming cost V 2 bases and J 4 bases, with 8 bases left between them. The CDR3 nucleotides are TGTGCCAGCAGTGAACAGGGTGGCACTGAAGCTTTCTTT. Amino acid sequence: CASSEQGGTEAFF.

The chain couples TRBV5-1 to TRBJ2-3; the match to TRBD1 covers 9 bases. The CDR3 has 16 residues. Germline CDR1 and CDR2: SGHRS and YFSETQ. V dropped 0 bases and J dropped 0; count of bases not matched to a gene: 2. The DNA of the CDR3 is TGCGCCAGCAGCTTGGGGGACAGGGCTAGCACAGATACGCAGTATTTT. Translation gives CASSLGDRASTDTQYF.

Worth noting for this clone: Different DNA sequences within this sample yield the same CDR3. The CDR3 protein is CASSEARGTEAFF. DNA of the CDR3: TGTGCCAGCAGTGAAGCGAGAGGGACTGAAGCTTTCTTT. The chain carries TRBV6-1 and TRBJ1-1, with D unresolved. Trimming pared 0 bases from V and 5 bases from J, leaving 7 bases between. This CDR3 spans 13 amino acids. Germline CDR1 MNHNS, CDR2 SASEGT.

The V and J genes are TRBV7-9 and TRBJ2-3; perhaps TRBD2 as D (5 bases). V gave up 2 bases and J gave up 3 bases, with 15 bases separating them. The CDR3 totals 16 residues. Germline-derived CDR1 and CDR2 are SEHNR and FQNEAQ (reference sequence). The DNA for the CDR3 is TGTGCCAGCAGCTTAAGGATTGGGGAGACTACAGATACGCAGTATTTT. This codes for CASSLRIGETTDTQYF. Full variable domain (outside the CDR3, taken from reference TRBV7-9 and TRBJ2-3): DTGVSQNPRHKITKRGQNVTFRCDPISEHNRLYWYRQTLGQGPEFLTYFQNEAQLEKSRLLSDRFSAERPKGSFSTLEIQRTEQGDSAMYLCASSLRIGETTDTQYFGPGTRLTVL.

The V call is TRBV9, the J call TRBJ2-1; 11 bases fit TRBD2. Germline V gene lookup returns CDR1 SGDLS and CDR2 YYNGEE. The CDR3 is 14 amino acids. The J segment lost 6 bases and the V segment lost 3 bases, leaving 2 bases of the junction unmatched. CDR3 bases: TGTGCCAGCAGCGGTAGCGGGAGGGGCAATGAGCAGTTCTTC. This gives the protein CASSGSGRGNEQFF.

The genes are TRBV5-4 and TRBJ2-1, with D tentatively TRBD2 (6 bases). The CDR3 consists of 15 residues. Deletions cut 1 base from V and 5 bases from J, with 13 bases between. The germline V gene encodes CDR1 SGHNT and CDR2 YYREEE (reference sequence). The CDR3 coding sequence is TGTGCCAGCAGCTTGTCGTCGGGAGCAGACAATGAGCAGTTCTTC. Its protein is CASSLSSGADNEQFF.